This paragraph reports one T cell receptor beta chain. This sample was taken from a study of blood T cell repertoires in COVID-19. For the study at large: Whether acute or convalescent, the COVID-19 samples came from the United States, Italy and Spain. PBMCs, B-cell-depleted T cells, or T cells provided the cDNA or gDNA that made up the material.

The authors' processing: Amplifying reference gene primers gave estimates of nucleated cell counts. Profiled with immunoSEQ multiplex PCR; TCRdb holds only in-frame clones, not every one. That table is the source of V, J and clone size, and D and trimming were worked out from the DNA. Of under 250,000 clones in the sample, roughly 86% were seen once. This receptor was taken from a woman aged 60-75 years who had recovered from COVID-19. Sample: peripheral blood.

The CDR3 loop is CASNPRGAYNEQFF. The CDR3 coding sequence is TGTGCCAGTAACCCCCGGGGGGCTTACAATGAGCAGTTCTTC. The chain combines TRBV19 with TRBJ2-1; D possibly corresponds to TRBD2 (7 bases). This CDR3 has 14 amino acids. V was cut by 7 bases and J by 4 bases, with 14 bases left in between. Germline V lookup: CDR1 LNHDA, CDR2 SQIVND (reference sequence).